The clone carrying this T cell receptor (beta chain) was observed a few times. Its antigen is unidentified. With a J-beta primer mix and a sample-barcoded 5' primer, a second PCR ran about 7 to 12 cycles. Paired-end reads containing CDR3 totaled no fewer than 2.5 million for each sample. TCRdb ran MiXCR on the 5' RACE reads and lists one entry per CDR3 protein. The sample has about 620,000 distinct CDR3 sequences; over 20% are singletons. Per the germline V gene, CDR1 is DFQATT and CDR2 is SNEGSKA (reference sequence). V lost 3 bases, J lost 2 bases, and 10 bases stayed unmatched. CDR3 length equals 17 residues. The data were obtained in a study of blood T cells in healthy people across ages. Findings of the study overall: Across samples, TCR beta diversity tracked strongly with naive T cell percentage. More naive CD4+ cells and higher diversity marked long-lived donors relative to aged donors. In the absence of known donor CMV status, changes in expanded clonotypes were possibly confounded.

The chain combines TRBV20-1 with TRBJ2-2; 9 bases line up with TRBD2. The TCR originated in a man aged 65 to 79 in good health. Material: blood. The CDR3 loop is CSASSFSTSGNTGELFF. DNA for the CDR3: TGCAGTGCTAGTTCTTTCTCGACTAGCGGAAACACCGGGGAGCTGTTTTTT.